The rows below give T cell receptor beta chains drawn from one sample of a study of cytomegalovirus exposure and HLA in healthy donors. The method was immunoSEQ multiplex PCR; TCRdb's version includes in-frame clones alone and lacks a portion of them. The sample shows fewer than 200,000 clones, roughly 85% of them seen only once. The sequenced sample was PBMCs. These receptor sequences come from a man under 40 in good health and CMV-seronegative. Each CDR3 is given with its conserved first and last residue. The order of the fields is V gene, CDR3 length, CDR3 protein.

V: TRBV7-2
length: 14
CDR3: CASSLRLAGVGKFF

V: TRBV29-1
length: 14
CDR3: CSVPRPRRHNEQFF

V: TRBV4-3
length: 16
CDR3: CASSQDLPIQGGGYTF

V: TRBV28
length: 14
CDR3: CASSIAPTATEAFF

V: TRBV14
length: 16
CDR3: CASSPLLAGYRETQYF

V: TRBV7-9
length: 14
CDR3: CASSHGQEGQPQHF

V: TRBV5-1
length: 16
CDR3: CASSLGQGAGSYEQYF

V: TRBV6-6
length: 16
CDR3: CASSRSGGAGANVLTF

V: TRBV30
length: 16
CDR3: CASRRWGTLTYNEQFF

V: TRBV30
length: 17
CDR3: CAWSFEGGARGTDTQYF

V: TRBV7-3
length: 14
CDR3: CASSLSGVNNEQFF

V: TRBV15
length: 15
CDR3: CATSREIGAIYEQYF